Reported below is one T cell receptor (beta chain). Its antigen is not known. This sample was included in a study of regulatory T cells in long-lasting Graves disease. General study results and limits: Newly diagnosed patients shared 750 to 1,000 public clonotypes; persistent patients shared a few thousand. Favored usage of TRBV28, TRBJ1-2 and TRBJ2-5 was recorded in persistent disease. Patients with persistent Graves' had lower TCR diversity than newly diagnosed patients.

TCR beta libraries were built with iRepertoire HTBI primers and Arm-PCR of CDR3 regions. A single record per CDR3 protein comes from TCRdb applying MiXCR to the multiplex PCR reads. The sample has some 440,000 distinct CDR3 sequences; under 25% are singletons. Unmatched junction bases numbered 5, after V lost 2 bases and J lost 7 bases. This CDR3 is built from 14 residues. Germline loops: CDR1 MGHRA, CDR2 YSYEKL. Time point meaning: persistent/refractory GD, antithyroid drugs over 5 years with positive TRAb. RNA isolated from PBMCs was used to make the TCR library. Diagnosing Graves' disease relied on the American Thyroid Association guidelines.

Source: peripheral blood mononuclear cells (PBMCs), taken when the disease was refractory, from a patient treated with antithyroid drugs. The receptor was derived from a female donor with Graves disease. This chain connects TRBV4-1 to TRBJ1-1; the match to TRBD1 covers 9 bases. The CDR3 sequence is CASSQTGGTYEAFF. CDR3 nucleotides: TGCGCCAGCAGCCAAACAGGGGGCACTTATGAAGCTTTCTTT.